The source of this T cell receptor beta chain is a study of T cells in Graves' hyperthyroidism and ophthalmopathy. Graves' hyperthyroidism qualified as stable when ophthalmopathy did not progress within 18 months. Diagnoses used clinical symptoms, serum thyroxine and TRAb, thyroid ultrasound and orbital computed tomography. TCR beta CDR3 regions were amplified from RNA. The HTBI primer set drove a first-round RT-PCR of the TCR CDR3. TCRdb reanalysed the multiplex PCR reads using MiXCR and keeps one entry per CDR3 protein. The sample shows about 350,000 distinct CDR3 sequences, 11% to 15% of them seen only once. The sequenced sample was blood. This clonotype originated in a woman aged 30 to 39 with Graves' hyperthyroidism.

CDR3 sequence: CASSRTGTTGNTIYF. The DNA for the CDR3 is TGTGCCAGCAGCCGAACCGGGACAACTGGAAACACCATATATTTT. The gene calls are TRBV3-1 and TRBJ1-3; the D gene is possibly TRBD1 (6 bases). V lost 4 bases, J lost 2 bases, and 12 bases lay in between. The CDR3 runs to 15 residues. CDR1 is LGHDT, CDR2 YNNKEL, per germline (reference sequence).